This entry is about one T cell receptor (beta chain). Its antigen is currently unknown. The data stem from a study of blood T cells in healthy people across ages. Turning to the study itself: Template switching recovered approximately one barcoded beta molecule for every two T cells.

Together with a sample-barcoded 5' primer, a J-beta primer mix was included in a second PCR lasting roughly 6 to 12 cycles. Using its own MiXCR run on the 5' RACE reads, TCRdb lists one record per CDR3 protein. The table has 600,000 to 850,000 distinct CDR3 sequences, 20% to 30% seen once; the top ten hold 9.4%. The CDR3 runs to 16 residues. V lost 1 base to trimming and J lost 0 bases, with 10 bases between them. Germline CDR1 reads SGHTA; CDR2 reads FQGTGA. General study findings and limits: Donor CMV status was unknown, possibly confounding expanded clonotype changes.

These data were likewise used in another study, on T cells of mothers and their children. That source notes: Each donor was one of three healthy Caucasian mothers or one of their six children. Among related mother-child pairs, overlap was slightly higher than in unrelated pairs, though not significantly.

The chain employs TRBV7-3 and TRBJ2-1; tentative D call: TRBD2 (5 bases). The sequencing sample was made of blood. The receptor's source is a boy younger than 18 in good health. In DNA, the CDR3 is TGTGCCAGCAGCTTAATTAGCGCCAGCTCCTACAATGAGCAGTTCTTC. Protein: CASSLISASSYNEQFF.